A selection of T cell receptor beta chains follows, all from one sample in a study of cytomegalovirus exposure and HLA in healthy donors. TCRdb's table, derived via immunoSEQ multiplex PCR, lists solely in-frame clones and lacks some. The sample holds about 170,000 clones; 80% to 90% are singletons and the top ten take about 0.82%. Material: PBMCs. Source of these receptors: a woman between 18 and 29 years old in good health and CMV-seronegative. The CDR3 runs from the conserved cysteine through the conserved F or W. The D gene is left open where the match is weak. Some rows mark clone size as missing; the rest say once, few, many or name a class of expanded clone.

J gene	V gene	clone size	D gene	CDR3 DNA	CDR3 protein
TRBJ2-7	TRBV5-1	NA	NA	TGCGCCAGCAGCTTGGCCAAACCGGGGGAAGCGGCATACGAGCAGTACTTC	CASSLAKPGEAAYEQYF
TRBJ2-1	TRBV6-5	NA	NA	TGTGCCAGCAGTTGGAGAGGGCCCTACAATGAGCAGTTCTTC	CASSWRGPYNEQFF
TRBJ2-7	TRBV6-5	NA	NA	TGTGCCAGCAGTTACTCGACTAGCTCCTACGAGCAGTACTTC	CASSYSTSSYEQYF
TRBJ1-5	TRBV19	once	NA	TGTGCCACCAGCCCCGGGACACACAATCAGCCCCAGCATTTT	CATSPGTHNQPQHF
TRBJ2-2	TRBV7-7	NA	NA	TGTGCTAGCAGCTTCGGGGCAGGGGAGGAGCTGTTTTTT	CASSFGAGEELFF
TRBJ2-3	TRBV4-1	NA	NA	TGCGCCAGCAGCCTCCGAGTTGGCACAGATACGCAGTATTTT	CASSLRVGTDTQYF
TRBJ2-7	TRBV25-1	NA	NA	TGTGCCAGCAGTGAATCTTACGAGCAGTACTTC	CASSESYEQYF
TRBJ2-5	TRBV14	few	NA	TGTGCCAGCAGCCAATTCCCAGGGGCAGGGGAGACCCAGTACTTC	CASSQFPGAGETQYF
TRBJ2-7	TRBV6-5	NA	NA	TGTGCCAGCAGTTACTCCTGGGACACGTCCTACGAGCAGTACTTC	CASSYSWDTSYEQYF
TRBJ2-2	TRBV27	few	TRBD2	TGTGCCAGCAGTCTACGACCGGGACTAGCGGGAGCGGGCGGGGAGCTGTTTTTT	CASSLRPGLAGAGGELFF
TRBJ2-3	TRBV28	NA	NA	TGTGCCAGCAATCCCGGGGTCAGAGCGTACACAGATACGCAGTATTTT	CASNPGVRAYTDTQYF
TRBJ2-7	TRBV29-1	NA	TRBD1	TGCAGCGTAAAGACCGGGACAGGGGGCCACGAGCAGTACTTC	CSVKTGTGGHEQYF
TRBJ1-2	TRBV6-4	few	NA	TGTGCCAGCAGTGAACGAGGGAACTATGGCTACACCTTC	CASSERGNYGYTF
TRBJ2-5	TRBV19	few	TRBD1	TGTGCCAGTAGGACACAGGGGGAAGAGACCCAGTACTTC	CASRTQGEETQYF
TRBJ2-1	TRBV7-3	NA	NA	TGTGCCAGCAGCTTAAGTCGTACTAGGAATGAGCAGTTCTTC	CASSLSRTRNEQFF
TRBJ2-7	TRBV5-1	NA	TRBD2	TGCGCCAGCAGACTAGCGGATGTTTACGAGCAGTACTTC	CASRLADVYEQYF
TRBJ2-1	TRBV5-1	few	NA	TGCGCCAGCAGCTTTGGGGCACTATGGAAGTTCTTC	CASSFGALWKFF
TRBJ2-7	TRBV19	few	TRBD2	TGTGCCAGAGCATGTACTAGCGGGAGTTTCTACGAGCAGTACTTC	CARACTSGSFYEQYF
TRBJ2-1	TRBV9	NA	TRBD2	TGTGCCAGCAGCGTTGCGGCGGGAGGGATGCAGTTCTTC	CASSVAAGGMQFF
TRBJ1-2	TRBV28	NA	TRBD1	TGTGCCAGTCGGACAGGCGCTGGCTACACCTTC	CASRTGAGYTF
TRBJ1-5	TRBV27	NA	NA	TGTGCCAGCAGTTGGGGGGTGCGGCAGCCCCAGCATTTT	CASSWGVRQPQHF
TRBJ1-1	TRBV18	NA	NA	TGTGCCAGCTCACAACAGAAGAGGGACACTGAAGCTTTCTTT	CASSQQKRDTEAFF
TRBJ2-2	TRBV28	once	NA	TGTGCCAGCAACGTGGGGGGGCGGGAGCTGTTTTTT	CASNVGGRELFF
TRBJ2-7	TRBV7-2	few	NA	TGTGCCAGCAGCTTCACAGGGTACGAGCAGTACTTC	CASSFTGYEQYF
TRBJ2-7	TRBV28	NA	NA	TGTGCCAGCAGTTTATCGCAGGGGTGGAACGAGCAGTACTTC	CASSLSQGWNEQYF
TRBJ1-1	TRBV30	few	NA	TGTGCCTGGAGTCGGGACACGACAGTCACTGAAGCTTTCTTT	CAWSRDTTVTEAFF
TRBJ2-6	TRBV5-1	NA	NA	TGCGCCAGCAGCTTGGGGTTTGGACACAGCTCTGGGGCCAACGTCCTGACTTTC	CASSLGFGHSSGANVLTF
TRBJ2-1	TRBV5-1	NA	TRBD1	TGCGCCAGCGCAAGGACAGGGGGCAAACCAGGGAGAGACAATGAGCAGTTCTTC	CASARTGGKPGRDNEQFF